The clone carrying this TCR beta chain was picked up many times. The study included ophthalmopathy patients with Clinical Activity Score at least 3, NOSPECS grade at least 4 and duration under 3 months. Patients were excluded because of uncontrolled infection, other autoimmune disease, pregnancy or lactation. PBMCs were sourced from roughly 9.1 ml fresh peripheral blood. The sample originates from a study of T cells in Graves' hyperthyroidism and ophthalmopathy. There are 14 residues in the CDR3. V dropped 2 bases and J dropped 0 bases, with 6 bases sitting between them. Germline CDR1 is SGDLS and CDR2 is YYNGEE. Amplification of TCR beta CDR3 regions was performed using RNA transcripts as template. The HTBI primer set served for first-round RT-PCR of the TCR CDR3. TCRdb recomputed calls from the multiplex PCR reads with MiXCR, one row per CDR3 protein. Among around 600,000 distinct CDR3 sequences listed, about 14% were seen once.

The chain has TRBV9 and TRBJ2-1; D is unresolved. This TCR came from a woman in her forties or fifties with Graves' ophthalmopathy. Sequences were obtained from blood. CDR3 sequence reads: CASSVAHSYNEQFF. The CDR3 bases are TGTGCCAGCAGCGTCGCCCACTCCTACAATGAGCAGTTCTTC.